Below, one TCR beta chain is given with its context. The target of this receptor is not known. No clone much larger than this one lies a single base away; base qualities are absent. The sample originates from a study of cytomegalovirus exposure and HLA in healthy donors (dated by TCRdb to about 2017). In terms of the full investigation: In an earlier analysis of 450 to 750 of the donors, 276 Gb of sequence data and 95 million to 130 million unique TCR beta sequences from 180 million or so T cells were reported. Around 320 gigabases of sequencing data and tens of millions of unique TCR sequences were included in an early release covering several hundred HLA-typed donors. Among the roughly 400 genotyped donors, approximately 81% belonged to the genetic ancestry cluster associated with self-reported Caucasian donors. The study was designed to test whether signatures of past pathogen exposure could be identified by cataloging public T cell receptors. Using immunosequencing, the study profiled T cell repertoires from 500 to 800 subjects and related those repertoires to cytomegalovirus serostatus. A separate validation cohort of 90 to 150 different subjects was used in addition to the 666-subject first cohort. To predict cytomegalovirus infection status, the study brought together high-throughput TCR immunosequencing, statistical association of individual TCRs with disease status, and machine learning. To study patterns of TCR occurrence, a later analysis re-analyzed previously published TCR beta repertoires from around 700 donors and added high-resolution HLA genotyping. Rather than drawing on any new phenotypic data, the later analysis identified candidate immune exposures from TCR beta sequences and the way those sequences occurred across donors. An earlier analysis of 587 of the donors used high-throughput TCR beta sequencing to judge whether each TCR beta V gene segment behaved as functional or pseudogenic. Donor age, sex, ethnicity and CMV serostatus were compiled alongside the repertoire data. A later genetic analysis used genome-wide SNP genotypes for about three fifths of the 666 donors, treating that subset as a discovery cohort. Every repertoire in the discovery cohort had been generated on one and the same sequencing platform. HLA typing covered class I and class II loci at four-digit resolution. The number of typed donors differed by locus: about 620-640 for A, B, C, DRB1 and DQB1; 500 to 550 for DQA1; approximately 600 for DPA1; and 400 to 480 for DPB1. A few DR-DQ haplotypes were treated as single units for association and clustering because of strong linkage in the cohort. Across approximately 400 genotyped donors of the cohort, an average of approximately 240,000 unique TCR beta nucleotide sequences per donor were sequenced, and 15% to 20% of those sequences were non-productive.

General findings and caveats noted by the study authors: Some IMGT-functional V segments, including TRBV6-2 and TRBV6-3, could not be distinguished by the 87-base-pair reads and were therefore excluded. In an earlier analysis of fewer than 700 of the donors, most TCR beta V segments appeared in productive rearrangements about 87% or about 30% of the time, broadly matching IMGT annotations. Only TCR beta chains were sequenced in this cohort, and the absence of alpha or paired-chain data limited detectable features. A later analysis found that TCR association rates varied across HLA loci, with DRB1 alleles showing the most associated TCRs and HLA-C alleles the fewest. While some public TCRs were present in many individuals, most TCR sequences turned up only very rarely across donors. A further reported finding was that TCR beta sequences accurately predicted the HLA-A and HLA-B alleles for most subjects in the first cohort. Correlated functional status among segregating V segments might be attributable to linkage disequilibrium, but an unknown experimental factor could not be ruled out. Because counts were too low, roughly 16 rarely observed V segments, including chromosome 9 orphons, were left out of the earlier analysis of 500 to 650 of the donors. A cluster of highly shared sequence variants was judged likely to represent a technical artifact of the sequencing pipeline. In a later analysis, most CMV-associated TCR beta chains were found to appear HLA-restricted, with HLA associations seemingly driven largely by CMV exposure. The classifier was reported to diagnose cytomegalovirus status with high specificity and sensitivity in both the original cohort and the validation cohort. A few of the identified cytomegalovirus-associated TCR beta chains were confirmed in vitro to be specific for cytomegalovirus antigens. The authors suggested that the approach could potentially be generalized to other disease states and immunological phenotypes. When HLA alleles, especially DR and DQ, strongly co-occurred, attributing TCR associations to individual alleles was difficult. At a false discovery rate of 0.05, a later analysis linked 15,000 to 20,000 TCR beta sequences to specific HLA alleles. V-gene and J-gene trimming of TCR beta chains was associated with a missense DCLRE1C variant in a later genetic analysis, and the association was replicated in an independent cohort. Several of the top co-occurrence clusters appeared to be linked to parvovirus B19, influenza, CMV and Epstein-Barr virus, according to a later analysis. Immune exposure information for the cohort was limited to CMV serostatus. A later analysis found that HLA-associated TCR beta chains were more clonally expanded and had lower generation probabilities than equally common non-associated chains. Because HLA typing was unavailable for some donors at each locus, only the typed subset was used in association tests. In a later genetic analysis, fewer N-insertions in productive TCRs were reported among donors in an Asian-associated ancestry cluster than the approximately 670-donor mean. The study gave a list of under 200 TCR beta chains associated with cytomegalovirus. Roughly uniform sequencing depth across donors was assumed in presence/absence analyses, although this assumption may not hold.

In total, roughly 670 healthy bone marrow donors made up the cohort. At the time of sampling, all cohort members were nominally healthy, though unrecorded immune exposures were likely present. The donor tested CMV seronegative and was one of the 352 seronegative cohort members. Each donor provided a peripheral blood sample, and peripheral blood mononuclear cells were used for TCR beta sequencing. Genomic DNA extraction from the blood cell samples was performed with the Qiagen DNeasy Blood Extraction Kit. Looking up the germline V gene yields CDR1 MGHRA and CDR2 YSYEKL. A distance of 7 bases separates the germline ends of V and J, which lose 1 base and 2 bases respectively. From the cysteine through the phenylalanine, the CDR3 covers 14 amino acids. Only the CDR3 part of the read is kept: 42 bases, read in frame from the first base. The receptor library was made with the immunoSEQ multiplex PCR assay. The multiplex PCR relied on a mix of 60 forward primers for TCR Vbeta segments and 13 reverse primers for TCR Jbeta segments. A multiplex PCR assay on genomic DNA amplified the CDR3 region of rearranged TCR beta genes. Amplified TCR beta libraries were sequenced as 87-base-pair reads on the Illumina HiSeq System. In the paper's pipeline: Across the roughly 700 repertoires, a later analysis counted some 80 million unique TCR beta chains, 8.5 million to 12 million of which were shared by at least two donors. To remove PCR and sequencing errors, raw reads were error-corrected and collapsed into unique sequences using a nearest-neighbor algorithm that merged closely related sequences. To assign V, D and J gene segments, CDR3 sequences were aligned to IMGT reference sequences. For a sequence to be retained, a match of at least six nucleotides was required to both a V gene segment and a J gene segment. Rearrangements were called productive when the CDR3 lacked stop codons and stayed in frame with V and J; all others were non-productive. Following IMGT convention, CDR3 was defined as the stretch from the second conserved V-encoded cysteine up to the conserved J-encoded phenylalanine. In an earlier analysis of more than 550 of the donors, sequences lacking an unambiguous match to a single V gene segment were excluded. An earlier analysis of 587 of the donors classified V segments as functional when productive rearrangements were above 56.7% and as segregating when the standard deviation between donors was above 5%. A statistical classification framework was developed to diagnose cytomegalovirus status using the catalog of TCR beta chain sequences. In a later analysis, V and J genes were assigned by comparing TCR nucleotide sequences against IMGT/GENE-DB human TR gene sequences. The TCRdist pipeline was used in a later analysis to assign CDR3 sequences and most-parsimonious VDJ recombination scenarios. In a later analysis, each TCR beta chain was defined by its CDR3 amino acid sequence together with its V-gene family, and reads lacking a unique V-gene family were excluded. As a way to deal with suspected cross-contamination and a sequencing artifact, a later analysis dropped under 600 nucleotide sequences that were highly shared and had low generation probability. In a later analysis, a clonal expansion index was calculated for each public chain from normalized within-repertoire ranks of inferred template counts. Generation probabilities in a later analysis came from a VDJ recombination model fitted to out-of-frame rearrangements, and those results were checked against IGoR. A later analysis scored TCR-TCR, TCR-HLA and TCR-CMV co-occurrence with hypergeometric tests, applying a repertoire-size bias correction to TCR pairs. False discovery rates were estimated in a later analysis by permuting HLA or CMV assignments 20 times. In a later analysis, co-occurring TCRs were grouped using DBSCAN, and TCRdist sequence similarity was added for clustering within HLA-allele-positive subsets. Co-occurrence clustering excluded repertoires with fewer than 30,000 or more than 120,000 public chains, plus five with anomalous nucleotide sharing. TCRdb re-hosts the immuneACCESS table, in-frame sequences only. Its copies lack some clones; in the studies checked, an unresolved V gene accounts for under half of them, and the cause for the rest is not known. The V and J calls and clone size are taken from that table; D and trimming were inferred from the DNA. The table for this sample lists approximately 190,000 clones; over 70% of them were counted only once. Together, the top ten hold 3.8% of the sample.

The rearranged chain carries TRBV4-1 and TRBJ2-3; matching of 6 bases hints at TRBD2 as the D gene. The sequence was collected from a man between 45 and 60 years old in good health and CMV-seronegative. Sequencing was carried out using PBMCs. The encoded CDR3 is CASSQGTITDTQYF. The DNA sequence is given as TGCGCCAGCAGCCAAGGGACTATCACAGATACGCAGTATTTT.